This T cell receptor beta chain was obtained from a study of low-dose radiotherapy and immunotherapy resistance in tumors. Study background: Each fraction for Cohort 1 was 0.5 Gy, given every 2 weeks, and the total came to 6.5 Gy. Every two weeks patients got nivolumab 240 mg flat dose, plus ipilimumab 1 mg/kg every six weeks, intravenously.

TRAV- and TRBV-specific primers primed first-strand cDNA, covering alpha and beta chains. The authors amplified TCRs for around 20 PCR cycles with a constant-region primer and a V-primer adapter. Via MiXCR, TCRdb re-called the reads, giving one row per CDR3 protein. Here the sample spans about 82,000 distinct CDR3 sequences, 15% to 20% being singletons. In germline, CDR1 is SGHRS, CDR2 YFSETQ. V was trimmed by 4 bases and J by 4 bases, leaving 14 bases between them. This CDR3 has 14 residues. The sample's time point: before trial treatment. The treatment that donors received included nivolumab, ipilimumab, aspirin, low-dose cyclophosphamide and low-dose radiotherapy. This clonotype has ten or more counts.

Sample: PBMCs, taken before treatment. The J gene is TRBJ1-1, the V gene TRBV5-1; the D is unclear. This sequence originates from a male donor with prostate cancer. CDR3 region: CASSNLARGTEAFF. The DNA of the CDR3 is TGCGCCAGCAGCAACCTGGCCCGGGGCACTGAAGCTTTCTTT.